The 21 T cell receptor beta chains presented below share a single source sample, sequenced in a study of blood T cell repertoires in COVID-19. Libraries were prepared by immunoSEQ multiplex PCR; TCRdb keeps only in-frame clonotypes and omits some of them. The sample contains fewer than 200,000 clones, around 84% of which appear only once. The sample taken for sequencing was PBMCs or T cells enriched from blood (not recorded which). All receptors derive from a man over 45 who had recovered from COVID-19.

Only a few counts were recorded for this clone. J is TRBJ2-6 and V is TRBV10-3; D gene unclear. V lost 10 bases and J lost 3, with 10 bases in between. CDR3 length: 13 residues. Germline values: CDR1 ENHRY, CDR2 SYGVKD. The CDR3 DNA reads TGTGCCACCGGTTCGTATGGGGCCAACGTCCTGACTTTC. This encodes CATGSYGANVLTF.

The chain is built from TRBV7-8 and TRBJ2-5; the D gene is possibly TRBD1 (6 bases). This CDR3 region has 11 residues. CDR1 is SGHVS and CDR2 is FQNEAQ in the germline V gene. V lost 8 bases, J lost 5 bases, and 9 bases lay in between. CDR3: CASGGWETQYF. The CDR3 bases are TGTGCCAGCGGGGGCTGGGAGACCCAGTACTTC.

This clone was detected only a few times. CDR3 in DNA: TGTGCCAGCAGTGAAGCGGCACAGGGGGGATATACGCAGTATTTT. It codes for CASSEAAQGGYTQYF. The V and J genes are TRBV6-1 and TRBJ2-3; TRBD1 aligns across 8 bases. Germline values: CDR1 MNHNS, CDR2 SASEGT. The CDR3 totals 15 residues. Unmatched junction bases numbered 6, after V lost 0 bases and J lost 7 bases.

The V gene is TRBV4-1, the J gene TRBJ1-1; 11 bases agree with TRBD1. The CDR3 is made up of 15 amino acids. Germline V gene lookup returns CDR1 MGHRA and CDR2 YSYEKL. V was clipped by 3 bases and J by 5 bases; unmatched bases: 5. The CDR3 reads CASSHTGTGGTEAFF. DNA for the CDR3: TGCGCCAGCAGCCACACCGGGACAGGGGGGACTGAAGCTTTCTTT.

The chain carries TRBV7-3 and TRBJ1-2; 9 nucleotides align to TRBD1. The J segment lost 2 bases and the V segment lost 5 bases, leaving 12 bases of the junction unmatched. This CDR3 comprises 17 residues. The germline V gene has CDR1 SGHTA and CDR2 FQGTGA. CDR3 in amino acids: CASSPTGGRGVNYGYTF. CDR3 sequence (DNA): TGTGCCAGCAGCCCTACAGGGGGCCGGGGAGTAAACTATGGCTACACCTTC. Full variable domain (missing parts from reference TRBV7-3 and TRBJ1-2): GAGVSQTPSNKVTEKGKYVELRCDPISGHTALYWYRQSLGQGPEFLIYFQGTGAADDSGLPNDRFFAVRPEGSVSTLKIQRTERGDSAVYLCASSPTGGRGVNYGYTFGSGTRLTVV.

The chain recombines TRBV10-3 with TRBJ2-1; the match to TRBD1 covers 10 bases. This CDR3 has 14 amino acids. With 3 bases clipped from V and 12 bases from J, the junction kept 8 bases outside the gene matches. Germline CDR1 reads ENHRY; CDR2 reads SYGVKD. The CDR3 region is CAISDGTGALGQFF. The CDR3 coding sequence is TGTGCCATCAGTGACGGGACAGGGGCACTTGGGCAGTTCTTC.

Written as DNA, the CDR3 is TGTGCCACATCTTTGAGGACAGGGGGCTACACTGAAGCTTTCTTT. Translated: CATSLRTGGYTEAFF. The chain recombines TRBV2 with TRBJ1-1, with TRBD1 matching 11 bases. The CDR3 is made up of 15 amino acids. In germline, CDR1 is SNHLY, CDR2 FYNNEI. V lost 10 bases to trimming and J lost 3 bases; unmatched junction nucleotides: 10.

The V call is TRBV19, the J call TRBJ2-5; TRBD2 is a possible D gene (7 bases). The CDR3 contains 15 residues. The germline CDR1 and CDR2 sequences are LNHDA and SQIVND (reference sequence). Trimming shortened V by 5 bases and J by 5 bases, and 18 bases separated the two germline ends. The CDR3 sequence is CASSLRGGAGETQYF. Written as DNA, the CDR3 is TGTGCCAGTAGTCTAAGAGGGGGGGCCGGGGAGACCCAGTACTTC.

CDR3 in DNA: TGTGCCAGCAGTTACGGGACTTTTGACACAGATACGCAGTATTTT. Translated: CASSYGTFDTDTQYF. The chain is built from TRBV11-2 and TRBJ2-3, with D possibly TRBD2 on 6 matching bases. V lost 6 bases to trimming and J lost 2 bases, with 15 bases between them. Germline V lookup: CDR1 SGHAT, CDR2 FQNNGV. This CDR3 contains 15 residues.

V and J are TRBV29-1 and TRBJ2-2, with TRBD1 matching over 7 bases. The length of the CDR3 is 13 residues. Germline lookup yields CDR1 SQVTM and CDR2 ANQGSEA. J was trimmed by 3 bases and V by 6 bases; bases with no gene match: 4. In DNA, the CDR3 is TGCAGCGTCGGACAGGTTTACACCGGGGAGCTGTTTTTT. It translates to CSVGQVYTGELFF.

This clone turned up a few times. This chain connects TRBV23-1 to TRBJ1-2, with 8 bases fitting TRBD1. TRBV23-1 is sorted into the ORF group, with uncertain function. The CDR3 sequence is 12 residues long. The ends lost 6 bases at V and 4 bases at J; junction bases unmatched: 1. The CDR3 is CASRTGVYGYTF. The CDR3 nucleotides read TGCGCCAGCAGGACAGGGGTCTATGGCTACACCTTC.

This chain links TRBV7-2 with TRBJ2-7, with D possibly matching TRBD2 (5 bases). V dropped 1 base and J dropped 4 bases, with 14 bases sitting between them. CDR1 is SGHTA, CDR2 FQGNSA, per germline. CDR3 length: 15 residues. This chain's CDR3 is CASSLVGTEGYEQYF. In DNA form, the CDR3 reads TGTGCCAGCAGCTTAGTTGGTACAGAGGGTTACGAGCAGTACTTC.

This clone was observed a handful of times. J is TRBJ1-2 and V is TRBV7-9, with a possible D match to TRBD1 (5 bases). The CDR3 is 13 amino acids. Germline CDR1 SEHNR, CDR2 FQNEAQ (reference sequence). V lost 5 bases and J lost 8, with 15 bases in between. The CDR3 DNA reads TGTGCCAGCAGCCTCGCGGGGACGATGGGCTACACCTTC. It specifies CASSLAGTMGYTF.

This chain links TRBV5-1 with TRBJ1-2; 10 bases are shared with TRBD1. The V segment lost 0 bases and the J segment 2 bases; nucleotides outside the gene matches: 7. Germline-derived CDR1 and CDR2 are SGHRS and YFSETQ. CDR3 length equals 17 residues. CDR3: CASSLAGTGAKNYGYTF. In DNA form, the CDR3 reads TGCGCCAGCAGCTTGGCCGGGACAGGGGCCAAGAACTATGGCTACACCTTC.

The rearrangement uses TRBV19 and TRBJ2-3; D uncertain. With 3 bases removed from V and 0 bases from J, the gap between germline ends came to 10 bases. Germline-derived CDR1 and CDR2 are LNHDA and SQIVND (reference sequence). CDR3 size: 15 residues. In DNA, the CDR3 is TGTGCCAGTAGTATTCGACCACAGAGCACAGATACGCAGTATTTT. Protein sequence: CASSIRPQSTDTQYF. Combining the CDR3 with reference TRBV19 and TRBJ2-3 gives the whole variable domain DGGITQSPKYLFRKEGQNVTLSCEQNLNHDAMYWYRQDPGQGLRLIYYSQIVNDFQKGDIAEGYSVSREKKESFPLTVTSAQKNPTAFYLCASSIRPQSTDTQYFGPGTRLTVL.

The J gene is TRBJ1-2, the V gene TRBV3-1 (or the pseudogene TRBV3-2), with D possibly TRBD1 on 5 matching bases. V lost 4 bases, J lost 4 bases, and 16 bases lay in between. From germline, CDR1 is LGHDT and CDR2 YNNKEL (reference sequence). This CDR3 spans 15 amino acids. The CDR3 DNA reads TGTGCCAGCAGCCGAAACGGGGGGTCTGGCTATGGCTACACCTTC. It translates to CASSRNGGSGYGYTF.

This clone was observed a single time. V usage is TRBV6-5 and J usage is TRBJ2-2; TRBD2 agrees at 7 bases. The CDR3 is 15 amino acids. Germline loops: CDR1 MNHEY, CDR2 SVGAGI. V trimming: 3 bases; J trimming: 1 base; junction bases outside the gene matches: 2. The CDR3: CASSYKRGNTGELFF. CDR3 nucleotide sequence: TGTGCCAGCAGTTATAAGCGGGGGAACACCGGGGAGCTGTTTTTT.

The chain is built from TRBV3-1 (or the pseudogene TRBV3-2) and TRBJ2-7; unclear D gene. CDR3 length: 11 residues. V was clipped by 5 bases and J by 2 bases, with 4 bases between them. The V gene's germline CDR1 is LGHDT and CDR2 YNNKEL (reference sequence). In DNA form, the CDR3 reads TGTGCCAGCAGCTCTGCCTACGAGCAGTACTTC. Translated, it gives CASSSAYEQYF.

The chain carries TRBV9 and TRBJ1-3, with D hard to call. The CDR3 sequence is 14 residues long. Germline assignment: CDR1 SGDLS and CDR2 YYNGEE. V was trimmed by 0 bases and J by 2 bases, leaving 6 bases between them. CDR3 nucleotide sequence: TGTGCCAGCAGCGTAGTGGCGGCTGGAAACACCATATATTTT. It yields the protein CASSVVAAGNTIYF.

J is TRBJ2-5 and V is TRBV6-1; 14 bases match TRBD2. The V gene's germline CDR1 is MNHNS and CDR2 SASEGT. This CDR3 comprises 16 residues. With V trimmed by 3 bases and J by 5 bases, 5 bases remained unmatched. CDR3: CASSELTSGGAETQYF. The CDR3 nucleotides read TGTGCCAGCAGTGAGTTGACTAGCGGGGGGGCGGAGACCCAGTACTTC.

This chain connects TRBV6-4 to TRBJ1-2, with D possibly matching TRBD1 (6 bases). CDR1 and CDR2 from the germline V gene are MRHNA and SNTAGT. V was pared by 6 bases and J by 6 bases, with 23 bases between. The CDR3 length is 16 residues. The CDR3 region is CASSPNRVASLHGYTF. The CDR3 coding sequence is TGTGCCAGCAGCCCAAACAGGGTAGCATCCCTCCATGGCTACACCTTC.